The source of this TCR beta chain is a study of Ad26.COV2.S vaccination and SARS-CoV-2 variants. The treatment was: 15 to 20 received Ad26.COV2.S at low or high dose, single or two shots; roughly 5 received placebo; per-sample allocation not given. Material that was analyzed had been drawn on day 63 after the first vaccine or placebo injection. The table came from immunoSEQ multiplex PCR; TCRdb's copy has only in-frame clones and leaves some out. This table holds 300,000 to 500,000 clones, roughly nine tenths found once. The length of the CDR3 is 14 residues. The germline V and J ends were trimmed by 3 bases and 3 bases, with 12 bases remaining between them. Germline lookup yields CDR1 KGHSH and CDR2 LQKENI. In regard to this clone: No antigen is known for it.

Study findings and constraints: The TCR breadth and depth analyses may have produced an underestimate of total T cell responses.

Source: peripheral blood, taken in a trial of Ad26.COV2.S vaccine versus placebo. The genes are TRBV18 and TRBJ2-7, with TRBD2 as a possible D gene (6 bases). This receptor was identified in a person between 18 and 65 years old who received the Ad26.COV2.S COVID-19 vaccine or a placebo. The CDR3 DNA follows: TGTGCCAGCTCACCCCGGGACTTGCTCTACGAGCAGTACTTC. It codes for CASSPRDLLYEQYF.